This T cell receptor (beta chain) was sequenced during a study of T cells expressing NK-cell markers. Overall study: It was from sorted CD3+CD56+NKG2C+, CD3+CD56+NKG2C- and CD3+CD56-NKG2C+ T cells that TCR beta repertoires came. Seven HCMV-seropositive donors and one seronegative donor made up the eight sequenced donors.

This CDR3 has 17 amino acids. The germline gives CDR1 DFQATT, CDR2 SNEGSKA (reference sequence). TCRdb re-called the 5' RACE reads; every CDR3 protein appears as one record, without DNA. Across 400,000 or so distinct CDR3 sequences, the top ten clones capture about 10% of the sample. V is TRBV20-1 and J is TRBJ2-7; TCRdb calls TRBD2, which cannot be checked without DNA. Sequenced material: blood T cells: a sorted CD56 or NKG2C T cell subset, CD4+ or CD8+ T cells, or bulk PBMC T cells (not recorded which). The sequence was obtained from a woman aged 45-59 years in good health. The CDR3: CSARPLGGSLHSYEQYF.